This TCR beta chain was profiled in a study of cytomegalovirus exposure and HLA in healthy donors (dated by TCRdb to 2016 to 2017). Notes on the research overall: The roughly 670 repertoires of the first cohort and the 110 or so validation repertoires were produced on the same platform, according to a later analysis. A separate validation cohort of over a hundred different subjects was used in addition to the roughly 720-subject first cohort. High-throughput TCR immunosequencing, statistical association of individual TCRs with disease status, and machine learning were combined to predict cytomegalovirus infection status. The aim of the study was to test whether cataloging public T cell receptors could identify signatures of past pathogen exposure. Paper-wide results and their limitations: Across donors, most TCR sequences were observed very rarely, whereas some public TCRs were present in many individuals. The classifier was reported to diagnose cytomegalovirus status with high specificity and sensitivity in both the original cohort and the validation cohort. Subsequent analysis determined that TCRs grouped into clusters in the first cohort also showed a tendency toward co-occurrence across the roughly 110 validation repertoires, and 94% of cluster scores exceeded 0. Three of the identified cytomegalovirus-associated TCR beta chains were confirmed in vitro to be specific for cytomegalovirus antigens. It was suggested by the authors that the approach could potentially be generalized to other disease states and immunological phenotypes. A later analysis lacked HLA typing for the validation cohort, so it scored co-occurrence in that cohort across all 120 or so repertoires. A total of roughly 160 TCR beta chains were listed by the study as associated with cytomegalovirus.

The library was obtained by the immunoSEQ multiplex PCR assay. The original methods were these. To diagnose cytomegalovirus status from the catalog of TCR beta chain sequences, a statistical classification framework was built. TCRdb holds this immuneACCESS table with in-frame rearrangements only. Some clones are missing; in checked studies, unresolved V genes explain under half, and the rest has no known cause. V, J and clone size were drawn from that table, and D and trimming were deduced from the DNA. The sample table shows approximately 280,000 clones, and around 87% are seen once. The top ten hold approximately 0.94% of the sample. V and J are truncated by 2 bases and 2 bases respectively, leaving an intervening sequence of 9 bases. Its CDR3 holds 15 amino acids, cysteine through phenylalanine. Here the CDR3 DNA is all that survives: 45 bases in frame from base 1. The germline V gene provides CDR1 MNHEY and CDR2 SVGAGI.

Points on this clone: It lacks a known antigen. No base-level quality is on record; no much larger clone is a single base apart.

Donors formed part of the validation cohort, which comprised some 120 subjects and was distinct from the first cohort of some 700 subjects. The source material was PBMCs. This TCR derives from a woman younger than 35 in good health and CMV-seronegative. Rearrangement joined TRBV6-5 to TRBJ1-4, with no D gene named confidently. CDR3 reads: CASSYRETTNEKLFF. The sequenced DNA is TGTGCCAGCAGTTACCGAGAAACGACTAATGAAAAACTGTTTTTT.